Listed here are 24 T cell receptor beta chains from one sample, sequenced in a study of blood T cell repertoires in COVID-19. Profiling relied on immunoSEQ multiplex PCR, and the TCRdb table lists in-frame clones only, not all of them. Here the sample spans tens of thousands of clones, around 89% being singletons. Material: peripheral blood. These receptors were obtained from a woman of 80 years or more with acute or convalescent COVID-19.

The CDR3 here is CASSVALGGGEQFF. The DNA for the CDR3 is TGTGCCAGCAGCGTAGCTTTGGGGGGTGGTGAGCAGTTCTTC. This rearrangement joins TRBV9 to TRBJ2-1, with D tentatively TRBD2 (6 bases). Germline V gene sequence: CDR1 SGDLS, CDR2 YYNGEE. V was cut by 0 bases and J by 9 bases, with 13 bases left in between. This CDR3 has 14 amino acids.

The V call is TRBV4-1, the J call TRBJ1-4, with D possibly being TRBD1 (5 bases). CDR3 length equals 15 residues. Germline V gene data show CDR1 as MGHRA and CDR2 as YSYEKL. The V end was cut by 3 bases, the J end by 8 bases, with 16 bases between. Here the CDR3 DNA reads TGCGCCAGCAGCCAGACGACAGCCGCTTGGGAAAAACTGTTTTTT. Protein: CASSQTTAAWEKLFF.

Only one count was recorded for this clone. The chain joins TRBV12-3 or TRBV12-4 to TRBJ2-7; TRBD1 aligns across 7 bases. The CDR3 runs 12 residues. V was clipped by 6 bases and J by 5 bases; unmatched bases: 4. CDR3 loop: CASSPDRDEQYF. As DNA, the CDR3 is TGTGCCAGCAGCCCCGACAGGGACGAGCAGTACTTC.

The chain carries TRBV7-9 and TRBJ1-1, with D unclear. The CDR3 spans 16 residues. Trimming left V 5 bases short and J 2 bases short, with 18 bases between. Looked up from germline, CDR1 is SEHNR and CDR2 is FQNEAQ (reference sequence). The CDR3 nucleotides read TGTGCCAGCAGCCAACAACGTCCAACACATAACACTGAAGCTTTCTTT. This gives the protein CASSQQRPTHNTEAFF.

There are a few counts of this clone. The chain couples TRBV4-3 to TRBJ2-5; 9 bases are a match to TRBD2. Unmatched junction bases numbered 15, after V lost 0 bases and J lost 4 bases. The CDR3 spans 19 residues. The germline V gene has CDR1 LGHNA and CDR2 YSLEER. Written as DNA, the CDR3 is TGCGCCAGCAGCCAAGATTTAGTAGGAGGTCTAGCGGGGCCAGAGACCCAGTACTTC. Its protein product is CASSQDLVGGLAGPETQYF.

The CDR3 DNA sequence: TGTGCCAGCAGCTACCTGACAGAAATGAACACTGAAGCTTTCTTT. As protein: CASSYLTEMNTEAFF. V usage is TRBV7-6 and J usage is TRBJ1-1, with D possibly TRBD1 on 5 matching bases. V lost 4 bases and J lost 0, with 12 bases in between. The germline CDR1 and CDR2 sequences are SGHVS and FNYEAQ. CDR3 length: 15 amino acids.

The chain combines TRBV7-2 with TRBJ2-3, with D perhaps TRBD1 (6 bases). V lost 2 bases, J lost 5 bases, and 14 bases lay in between. Germline assignment: CDR1 SGHTA and CDR2 FQGNSA. The CDR3 runs to 15 residues. The CDR3 loop reads CASSLMRRGEDTQYF. The CDR3 DNA reads TGTGCCAGCAGCTTAATGCGCAGGGGTGAAGATACGCAGTATTTT.

This rearrangement joins TRBV5-1 to TRBJ2-7; the match to TRBD1 covers 9 bases. The V gene's germline CDR1 is SGHRS and CDR2 YFSETQ. V was clipped by 4 bases and J by 6 bases; unmatched bases: 11. The CDR3 totals 15 residues. The CDR3 DNA reads as TGCGCCAGCAGCCCAGAAGCCGGGACAGGGCGCGAGCAGTACTTC. It specifies CASSPEAGTGREQYF. The full variable domain, with the rest looked up from reference TRBV5-1 and TRBJ2-7, is KAGVTQTPRYLIKTRGQQVTLSCSPISGHRSVSWYQQTPGQGLQFLFEYFSETQRNKGNFPGRFSGRQFSNSRSEMNVSTLELGDSALYLCASSPEAGTGREQYFGPGTRLTVT.

The CDR3 spells CSVAGNTGELFF. CDR3 DNA sequence: TGCAGCGTTGCGGGTAACACCGGGGAGCTGTTTTTT. This sequence joins TRBV29-1 and TRBJ2-2; no firm D call. Germline CDR1 SQVTM, CDR2 ANQGSEA. The length of the CDR3 is 12 residues. The V end was cut by 4 bases, the J end by 2 bases, with 5 bases between.

The CDR3 nucleotides read TGCGCCAGCAGCTTCGCCGGGAGCTCCTACGAGCAGTACTTC. Amino acids: CASSFAGSSYEQYF. The chain is built from TRBV5-1 and TRBJ2-7, with D tentatively TRBD2 (6 bases). The CDR3 sequence is 14 residues long. V gave up 2 bases and J gave up 0 bases, with 9 bases separating them. Per germline, CDR1 SGHRS and CDR2 YFSETQ.

The genes are TRBV7-8 and TRBJ1-1; no reliable D call. The CDR3 consists of 14 residues. CDR1 and CDR2 (germline): SGHVS, FQNEAQ. V gave up 1 base and J gave up 4 bases, with 10 bases separating them. The CDR3 DNA reads TGTGCCAGCAGCTTAGTTGGGGAGGTCACTGAAGCTTTCTTT. Encoded protein: CASSLVGEVTEAFF.

The V gene is TRBV6-1, the J gene TRBJ1-3; D is undetermined. The CDR3 has 14 residues. V was clipped by 2 bases and J by 2 bases, with 7 bases between them. Germline CDR1 and CDR2: MNHNS and SASEGT. The CDR3, as DNA: TGTGCCAGCAGTGAACCGGGTGCTGGAAACACCATATATTTT. As protein: CASSEPGAGNTIYF.

The chain uses TRBV19 and TRBJ2-1; D remains unclear. This CDR3 is built from 11 residues. Deletions cut 3 bases from V and 5 bases from J, with 2 bases between. CDR1 LNHDA and CDR2 SQIVND come from the germline V gene (reference sequence). CDR3 sequence reads: CASSINNEQFF. The CDR3 DNA reads TGTGCCAGTAGTATTAACAATGAGCAGTTCTTC.

This clone was counted a single time. This chain uses TRBV15 with TRBJ2-1; the D gene is possibly TRBD2 (6 bases). The CDR3 loop spans 15 amino acids. Trimming shortened V by 4 bases and J by 7 bases, and 17 bases separated the two germline ends. Germline V gene lookup returns CDR1 LNHNV and CDR2 YYDKDF (reference sequence). The CDR3: CATSTTSRRGNEQFF. CDR3 DNA sequence: TGTGCCACCAGCACTACCAGCAGGAGGGGAAATGAGCAGTTCTTC.

The rearrangement links TRBV5-1 to TRBJ1-1; 7 bases fit TRBD1. Trimming at V came to 0 bases and at J to 2 bases, leaving 7 bases not matched to a gene. CDR1 is SGHRS and CDR2 is YFSETQ in the germline V gene. This CDR3 is built from 16 residues. CDR3 residues: CASSLGGTARNTEAFF. As DNA, the CDR3 is TGCGCCAGCAGCTTGGGTGGGACAGCGCGAAACACTGAAGCTTTCTTT.

This rearrangement joins TRBV11-3 to TRBJ1-1, with 8 bases identical to TRBD1. The CDR3 runs 12 residues. Germline V gene data show CDR1 as SGHNT and CDR2 as YENEEA. V shed 5 bases, J shed 5 bases, and the junction held 1 base outside the gene matches. The CDR3 reads CASSGQGTEAFF. CDR3 DNA sequence: TGTGCCAGCAGCGGACAGGGAACTGAAGCTTTCTTT.

The chain is built from TRBV19 and TRBJ1-1; D remains ambiguous. Trimming removed 3 bases at V and 4 bases at J, with 3 bases between. The CDR3 loop spans 11 amino acids. Germline V CDR1 and CDR2: LNHDA, SQIVND (reference sequence). The CDR3 here is CASSIGTEAFF. CDR3 sequence (DNA): TGTGCCAGTAGTATCGGCACTGAAGCTTTCTTT.

The rearrangement links TRBV20-1 to TRBJ2-2; D is uncertain. This CDR3 is 13 amino acids long. V shed 3 bases and J shed 5 bases, with 10 bases lying between them. Germline values: CDR1 DFQATT, CDR2 SNEGSKA (reference sequence). This CDR3 is CSASDGLTGELFF. CDR3 DNA sequence: TGCAGTGCTAGTGATGGGCTAACCGGGGAGCTGTTTTTT.

V and J are TRBV7-9 and TRBJ2-1, with 7 bases lining up with TRBD1. With 4 bases clipped from V and 2 bases from J, the junction kept 14 bases outside the gene matches. From germline, CDR1 is SEHNR and CDR2 FQNEAQ (reference sequence). This CDR3 spans 18 amino acids. The CDR3 sequence is CASSSSQGRVEAYNEQFF. In DNA form, the CDR3 reads TGTGCCAGCAGCTCCTCACAGGGGCGGGTAGAAGCCTACAATGAGCAGTTCTTC.

The rearrangement uses TRBV5-1 and TRBJ2-7; 9 bases agree with TRBD1. From germline, CDR1 is SGHRS and CDR2 YFSETQ. With 4 bases clipped from V and 2 bases from J, the junction kept 10 bases outside the gene matches. This CDR3 has 16 amino acids. As DNA, the CDR3 is TGCGCCAGCAGCCGGCCCGGGACAGGGCAAACCTACGAGCAGTACTTC. Its protein product is CASSRPGTGQTYEQYF.

This clone showed up just a few times. The chain recombines TRBV7-2 with TRBJ1-1, with 8 bases that match TRBD1. This CDR3 spans 13 amino acids. Germline trimming cut 5 bases from V and 11 bases from J; bases unmatched to any gene: 10. The germline gives CDR1 SGHTA, CDR2 FQGNSA. The CDR3 region has the DNA TGTGCCAGCAGCGAGCAGGGGGCGCAATGGGCTTTCTTT. Its protein is CASSEQGAQWAFF.

This clone was found once. This chain connects TRBV6-1 to TRBJ2-7; D possibly corresponds to TRBD2 (5 bases). Germline CDR1 MNHNS, CDR2 SASEGT. The CDR3 is 12 amino acids. V shed 4 bases and J shed 4 bases, with 8 bases lying between them. CDR3 bases: TGTGCCAGCAGTGGAGAGCGGTACGAGCAGTACTTC. Translation gives CASSGERYEQYF.

The chain joins TRBV27 to TRBJ2-6, with no clear D. The CDR3 runs to 15 residues. V lost 3 bases and J 2 bases, leaving 8 bases between the germline ends. Germline V CDR1 and CDR2: MNHEY, SMNVEV (reference sequence). In nucleotides, the CDR3 is TGTGCCAGCAGTTTTGGTCGAGCTGGGGCCAACGTCCTGACTTTC. Translated: CASSFGRAGANVLTF.

The chain couples TRBV10-3 to TRBJ1-3; D might be TRBD1 (5 bases). Germline assignment: CDR1 ENHRY and CDR2 SYGVKD. The germline V and J ends were trimmed by 10 bases and 1 base, with 11 bases remaining between them. The CDR3 is 13 residues long. This CDR3 reads CATSQGSGNTIYF. The CDR3 nucleotides are TGTGCCACATCCCAGGGATCTGGAAACACCATATATTTT.